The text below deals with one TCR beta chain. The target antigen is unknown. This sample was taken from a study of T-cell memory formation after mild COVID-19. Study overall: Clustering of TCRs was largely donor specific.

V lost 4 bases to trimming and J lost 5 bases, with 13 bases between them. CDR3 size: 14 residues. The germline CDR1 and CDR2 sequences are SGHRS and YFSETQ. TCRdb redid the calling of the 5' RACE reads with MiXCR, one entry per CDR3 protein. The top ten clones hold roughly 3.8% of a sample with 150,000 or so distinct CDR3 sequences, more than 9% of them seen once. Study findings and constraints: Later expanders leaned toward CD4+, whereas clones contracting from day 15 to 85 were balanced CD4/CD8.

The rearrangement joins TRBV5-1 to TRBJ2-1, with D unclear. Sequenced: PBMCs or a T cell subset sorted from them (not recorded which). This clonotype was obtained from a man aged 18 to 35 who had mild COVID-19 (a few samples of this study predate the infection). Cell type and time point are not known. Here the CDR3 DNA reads TGCGCCAGCAGCCCTTATTATTTTCACAATGAGCAGTTCTTC. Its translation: CASSPYYFHNEQFF.